This T cell receptor (beta chain) emerged from a study of T cell repertoires in cytomegalovirus infection. Study in general: CMV infection and matching HLA type were both indicated by public TCR beta signatures.

Study conclusions and caveats: It was HLA-C-restricted CMV-specific TCR beta clonotypes that dominated the response ex vivo. The cumulative frequency of public TCR beta families distinguished individuals who carried CMV together with the relevant HLA.

V lost 0 bases and J lost 1, with 12 bases in between. This CDR3 contains 16 residues. The germline V gene has CDR1 MGHRA and CDR2 YSYEKL. In regard to this clonotype: The antigen is not known. One base away lies a much larger clone, so this may be a sequencing read error. As the CDR3 is not closed by the conserved phenylalanine or tryptophan, this likely results from a read error.

Each CDR3 protein is one row after TCRdb ran MiXCR on the reads. The table includes 130,000 or so distinct CDR3 sequences, roughly 6% detected once. Sequencing used PBMCs. This rearrangement joins TRBV4-1 to TRBJ1-1; possibly TRBD1 for D (6 bases). This TCR was sampled from a human donor in good health (CMV status not recorded). Some clones in this sample may be carry-over from other donors' samples. CDR3 DNA: TGCGCCAGCAGCCAAGATAGGGGGGGGGGGAACACTGAAGCTTTCTCT. This sequence encodes CASSQDRGGGNTEAFS.